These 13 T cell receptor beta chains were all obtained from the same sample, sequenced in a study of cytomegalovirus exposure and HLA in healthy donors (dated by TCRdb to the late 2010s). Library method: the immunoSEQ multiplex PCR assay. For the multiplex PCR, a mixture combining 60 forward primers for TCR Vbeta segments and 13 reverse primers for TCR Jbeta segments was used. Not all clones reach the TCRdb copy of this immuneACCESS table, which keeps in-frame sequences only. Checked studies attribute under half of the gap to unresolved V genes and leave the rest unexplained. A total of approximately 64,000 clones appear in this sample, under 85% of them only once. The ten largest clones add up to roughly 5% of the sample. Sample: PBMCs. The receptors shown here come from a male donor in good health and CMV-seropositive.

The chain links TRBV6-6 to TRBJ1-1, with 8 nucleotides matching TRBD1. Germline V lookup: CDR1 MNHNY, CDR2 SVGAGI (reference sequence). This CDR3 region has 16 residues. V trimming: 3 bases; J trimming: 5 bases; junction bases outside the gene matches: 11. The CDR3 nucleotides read TGTGCCAGCAGTTATAAATCAGGGGGCATGAGGACTGAAGCTTTCTTT. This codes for CASSYKSGGMRTEAFF.

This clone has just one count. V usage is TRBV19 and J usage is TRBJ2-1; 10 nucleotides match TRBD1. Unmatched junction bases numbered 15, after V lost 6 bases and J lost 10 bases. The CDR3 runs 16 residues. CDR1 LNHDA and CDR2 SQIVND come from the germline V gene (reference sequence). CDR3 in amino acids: CASRPSMDRGIWEQFF. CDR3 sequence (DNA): TGTGCCAGTAGGCCAAGTATGGACAGGGGGATTTGGGAGCAGTTCTTC.

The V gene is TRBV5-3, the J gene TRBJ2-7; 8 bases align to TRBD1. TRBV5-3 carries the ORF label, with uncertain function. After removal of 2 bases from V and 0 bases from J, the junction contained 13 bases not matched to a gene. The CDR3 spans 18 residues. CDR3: CARSFRDRRSRSSYEQYF. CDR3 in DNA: TGTGCCAGAAGCTTCCGGGACAGGCGATCCAGGAGCTCCTACGAGCAGTACTTC.

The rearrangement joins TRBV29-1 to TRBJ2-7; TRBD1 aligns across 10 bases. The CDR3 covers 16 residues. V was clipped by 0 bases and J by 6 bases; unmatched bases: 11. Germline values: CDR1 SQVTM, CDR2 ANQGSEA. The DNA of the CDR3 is TGCAGCGTTGAAGACCCTCCCGGGACAGGGGCCCCCGAGCAGTACTTC. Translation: CSVEDPPGTGAPEQYF.

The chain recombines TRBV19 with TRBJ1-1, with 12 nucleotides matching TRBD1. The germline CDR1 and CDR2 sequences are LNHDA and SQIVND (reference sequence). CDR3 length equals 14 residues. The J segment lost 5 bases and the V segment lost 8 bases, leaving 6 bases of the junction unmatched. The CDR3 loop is CASGDRGLETEAFF. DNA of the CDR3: TGTGCCAGTGGGGACAGGGGGCTGGAGACTGAAGCTTTCTTT. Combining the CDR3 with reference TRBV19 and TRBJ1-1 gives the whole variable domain DGGITQSPKYLFRKEGQNVTLSCEQNLNHDAMYWYRQDPGQGLRLIYYSQIVNDFQKGDIAEGYSVSREKKESFPLTVTSAQKNPTAFYLCASGDRGLETEAFFGQGTRLTVV.

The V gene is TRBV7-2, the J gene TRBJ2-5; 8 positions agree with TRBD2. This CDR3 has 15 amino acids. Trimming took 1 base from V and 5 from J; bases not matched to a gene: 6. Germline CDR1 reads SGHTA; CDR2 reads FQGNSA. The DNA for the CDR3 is TGTGCCAGCAGCTTAGTAGCTAGCGGGTGGGAGACCCAGTACTTC. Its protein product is CASSLVASGWETQYF.

This chain's CDR3 is CASSGSGGGADYGYTF. The CDR3 DNA reads as TGCGCCAGCAGCGGCTCGGGGGGGGGCGCAGACTATGGCTACACCTTC. V usage is TRBV5-1 and J usage is TRBJ1-2, with TRBD1 as a possible D gene (6 bases). In germline, CDR1 is SGHRS, CDR2 YFSETQ. The CDR3 sequence is 16 residues long. Trimming took 4 bases from V and 3 from J, leaving 19 bases between them.

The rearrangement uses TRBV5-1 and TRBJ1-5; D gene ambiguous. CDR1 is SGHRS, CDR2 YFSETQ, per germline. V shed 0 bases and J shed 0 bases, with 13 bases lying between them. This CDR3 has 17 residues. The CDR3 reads CASSLEGGLHSNQPQHF. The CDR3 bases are TGCGCCAGCAGCTTGGAAGGAGGACTCCATAGCAATCAGCCCCAGCATTTT.

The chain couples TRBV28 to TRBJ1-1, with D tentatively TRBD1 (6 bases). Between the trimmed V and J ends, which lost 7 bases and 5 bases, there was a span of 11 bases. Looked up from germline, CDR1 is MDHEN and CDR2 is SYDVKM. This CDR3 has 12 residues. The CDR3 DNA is TGTGCCAGCATCAGGGGCAGGACTGAAGCTTTCTTT. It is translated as CASIRGRTEAFF.

The CDR3 region is CASSQGTAAFEAFF. In DNA, the CDR3 is TGTGCCAGCAGCCAAGGGACTGCAGCTTTTGAAGCTTTCTTT. V and J are TRBV7-8 and TRBJ1-1; tentatively, D is TRBD1 (5 bases). There are 14 residues in the CDR3. The V gene lost 5 bases and the J gene lost 7 bases, with 17 bases spanning the gap. In germline, CDR1 is SGHVS, CDR2 FQNEAQ.

CDR3 protein: CASRLAGGRADTQYF. DNA for the CDR3: TGTGCCAGCAGACTAGCGGGGGGGCGTGCAGATACGCAGTATTTT. The chain recombines TRBV6-5 with TRBJ2-3; 13 nucleotides match TRBD2. CDR1 and CDR2 from the germline V gene are MNHEY and SVGAGI. The J segment lost 4 bases and the V segment lost 6 bases, leaving 4 bases of the junction unmatched. This CDR3 spans 15 amino acids.

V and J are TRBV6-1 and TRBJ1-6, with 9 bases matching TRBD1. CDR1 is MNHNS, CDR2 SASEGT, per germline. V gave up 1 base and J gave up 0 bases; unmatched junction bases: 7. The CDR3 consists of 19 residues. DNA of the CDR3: TGTGCCAGCAGTGAAGGAGGGACAGGGTGGGGCTCCTATAATTCACCCCTCCACTTT. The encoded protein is CASSEGGTGWGSYNSPLHF.

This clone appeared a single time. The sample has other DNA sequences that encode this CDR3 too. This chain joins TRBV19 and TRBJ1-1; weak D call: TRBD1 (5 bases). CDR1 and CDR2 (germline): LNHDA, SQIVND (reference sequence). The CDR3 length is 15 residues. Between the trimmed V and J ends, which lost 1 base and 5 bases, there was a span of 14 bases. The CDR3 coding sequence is TGTGCCAGTAGTATAGGCGTCGGGGGACGTACTGAAGCTTTCTTT. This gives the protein CASSIGVGGRTEAFF.